Listed here is a single T cell receptor (beta chain). No antigen is known for it. The sample is drawn from a study of blood T cells in healthy people across ages. The use of a sample-barcoded 5' primer and a J-beta primer mix characterized a second PCR of about 6 to 11 cycles. Tags on each cDNA molecule came from a template-switch adaptor with 12 random nucleotides. Each single sample gave us at least 2.5 million CDR3-containing paired-end reads. A single record per CDR3 protein comes from TCRdb applying MiXCR to the 5' RACE reads. This sample has about 1.5 million distinct CDR3 sequences; less than 45% occur once, and the top ten carry 4%. CDR3 size: 15 residues. Germline loops: CDR1 SGHRS, CDR2 YFSETQ. Deletions cut 1 base from V and 5 bases from J, with 15 bases between. Peripheral blood, roughly 9.1 milliliters per donor, was collected. Study results and caveats: Higher naive T cell percentage went strongly together with higher TCR beta diversity.

The TCR was taken from a woman aged 18-29 years in good health. The sample comprised blood. The V call is TRBV5-1, the J call TRBJ1-1, with a possible D match to TRBD1 (6 bases). The CDR3 region has the DNA TGCGCCAGCAGCTTGTCCCCGGGGGCGAGTACTGAAGCTTTCTTT. Its translation: CASSLSPGASTEAFF.